The present TCR beta chain was sequenced within a study of T cell repertoires in cytomegalovirus infection. This clonotype appeared a few times. Its cognate antigen is unknown. From the reads, TCRdb called clonotypes with MiXCR, one entry per CDR3 protein. Found here are around 770,000 distinct CDR3 sequences, roughly 28% of them singletons; the top ten hold under 15%. Germline values: CDR1 SEHNR, CDR2 FQNEAQ (reference sequence). The CDR3 sequence is 15 residues long. Trimming left V 5 bases short and J 3 bases short, with 14 bases between. The rearrangement links TRBV7-9 to TRBJ1-3; D is possibly TRBD1 (5 bases). The specimen comprised cultured CD8+ T cells from PBMCs, sampled from culture after CMV antigen stimulation. This clonotype originated in a human donor in good health (CMV status not recorded). Some clones in this sample may be carry-over from other donors' samples. As DNA, the CDR3 is TGTGCCAGCAGCCCCCCGGGGGGAGGTGGAAACACCATATATTTT. This codes for CASSPPGGGGNTIYF.